The clone carrying this T cell receptor (beta chain) has at least ten counts. As yet, its antigen is unknown. The data were obtained in a study of neurological immune-mediated disorders. The germline V gene has CDR1 MDHEN and CDR2 SYDVKM. V was pared by 5 bases and J by 4 bases, with 7 bases of the junction left unmatched. The CDR3 is 15 amino acids. The cDNA was synthesized by means of template-switch 5'RACE, which was carried out with 10-nucleotide random UMIs. One entry per CDR3 protein results from TCRdb running MiXCR on the 5' RACE reads. The table shows roughly 45,000 distinct CDR3 sequences, with approximately 3% occurring only once. Study-wide results and limits: The multiple sclerosis repertoire cluster was not associated with any clinical or MRI feature, with the authors stating that larger cohorts are needed. The most TCR clonal expansion was seen in HTLV-1-associated myelopathy, whereas the least was seen in multiple sclerosis, below the level in healthy controls.

The chain combines TRBV28 with TRBJ2-5; 10 bases fit TRBD2. The clonotype originates from a woman aged 45-65 years with multiple sclerosis. The specimen sequenced was PBMCs. CDR3 DNA sequence: TGTGCCAGCAGTACCCCAGCGGGAGGGTTAGAGACCCAGTACTTC. The encoded protein is CASSTPAGGLETQYF.